These 18 T cell receptor beta chains were sequenced from one sample in a study of OX40 agonist ivuxolimab in advanced cancers. Produced via immunoSEQ multiplex PCR; TCRdb's table is partial and in-frame only. The data contain about 12,000 clones, approximately 80% of them seen just once; the ten biggest clones take up over 25%. Here the sequenced sample was CD4+ or CD8+ T cells sorted from blood, taken in a trial of the OX40 agonist ivuxolimab. These receptors all come from an adult with an advanced solid tumor such as melanoma, head and neck, liver or kidney cancer.

V gene TRBV7-8 combines with J gene TRBJ2-1; D is uncertain. The length of the CDR3 is 15 residues. Germline-derived CDR1 and CDR2 are SGHVS and FQNEAQ. Trimming took off 1 base at V and 7 bases at J, with 14 bases between the two ends. CDR3 region: CASSLVGRAGNEQFF. CDR3 nucleotide sequence: TGTGCCAGCAGCTTAGTCGGTAGGGCTGGGAATGAGCAGTTCTTC.

The rearrangement joins TRBV5-1 to TRBJ1-4, with a weak D call TRBD1 (6 bases). V lost 4 bases and J 5 bases, leaving 9 bases between the germline ends. In germline, CDR1 is SGHRS, CDR2 YFSETQ. CDR3 size: 13 residues. CDR3 sequence reads: CASSQQGNEKLFF. DNA for the CDR3: TGCGCCAGCAGCCAACAGGGAAATGAAAAACTGTTTTTT.

The CDR3 sequence is CASSLAGGDKNIQYF. The DNA of the CDR3 is TGCGCCAGCAGCTTGGCCGGAGGTGACAAAAACATTCAGTACTTC. This rearrangement joins TRBV5-1 to TRBJ2-4; D may be TRBD2 (5 bases). Germline CDR1 SGHRS, CDR2 YFSETQ. V was clipped by 0 bases and J by 3 bases, with 10 bases between them. There are 15 residues in the CDR3.

The J gene is TRBJ2-1, the V gene TRBV7-6; either TRBD1 or TRBD2 may supply D (5 bases each). The CDR3 is 14 residues long. The germline CDR1 and CDR2 sequences are SGHVS and FNYEAQ. V gave up 5 bases and J gave up 8 bases, with 16 bases separating them. The CDR3 reads CASSDGALVDEQFF. CDR3 DNA sequence: TGTGCCAGCAGCGACGGGGCGCTGGTGGATGAGCAGTTCTTC.

The chain recombines TRBV19 with TRBJ1-1; perhaps TRBD1 as D (5 bases). The V gene lost 9 bases and the J gene lost 1 base, with 21 bases spanning the gap. The CDR3 has 16 residues. Germline V gene sequence: CDR1 LNHDA, CDR2 SQIVND (reference sequence). This CDR3 reads CASHRDSPDSNTEAFF. Written as DNA, the CDR3 is TGTGCCAGCCATCGGGACTCACCGGACTCGAACACTGAAGCTTTCTTT. Looking up the rest from reference TRBV19 and TRBJ1-1 gives the full variable domain: DGGITQSPKYLFRKEGQNVTLSCEQNLNHDAMYWYRQDPGQGLRLIYYSQIVNDFQKGDIAEGYSVSREKKESFPLTVTSAQKNPTAFYLCASHRDSPDSNTEAFFGQGTRLTVV.

J is TRBJ2-6 and V is TRBV13, with 9 positions matching TRBD1. V shed 5 bases, J shed 1 base, and the junction held 12 bases outside the gene matches. This CDR3 comprises 19 residues. Per the germline V gene, CDR1 is PRHDT and CDR2 is FYEKMQ (reference sequence). CDR3 loop: CASSDYSGTGWSGANVLTF. In DNA, the CDR3 is TGTGCCAGCAGCGACTACTCCGGGACAGGGTGGTCTGGGGCCAACGTCCTGACTTTC.

The chain has TRBV9 and TRBJ1-5, with TRBD1 as a possible D gene (5 bases). The CDR3 extends over 14 amino acids. The germline gives CDR1 SGDLS, CDR2 YYNGEE. Trimming took 3 bases from V and 1 from J, leaving 8 bases between them. In DNA form, the CDR3 reads TGTGCCAGCAGCGCGTGGGGCAGCAATCAGCCCCAGCATTTT. This gives the protein CASSAWGSNQPQHF.

The gene calls are TRBV5-3 and TRBJ1-5; D is ambiguous. TRBV5-3 is annotated as an ORF whose role is uncertain. V was cut by 4 bases and J by 0 bases, with 17 bases left in between. The CDR3 runs to 17 residues. For the CDR3, the DNA is TGTGCCAGAAGCCCGGAAACCAGGACTCTTAGCAATCAGCCCCAGCATTTT. Translated: CARSPETRTLSNQPQHF.

The chain couples TRBV7-2 to TRBJ2-7; 9 positions agree with TRBD2. Germline trimming cut 4 bases from V and 2 bases from J; bases unmatched to any gene: 9. Germline CDR1 reads SGHTA; CDR2 reads FQGNSA. This CDR3 is built from 16 residues. CDR3 coding DNA: TGTGCCAGCAGCTCAGGAGGGACTAGCAAAACCTACGAGCAGTACTTC. Amino acids: CASSSGGTSKTYEQYF.

This chain connects TRBV10-2 to TRBJ1-1; tentatively, D is TRBD1 (5 bases). Per germline, CDR1 WSHSY and CDR2 SAAADI. This CDR3 has 14 amino acids. The V end was cut by 7 bases, the J end by 0 bases, with 12 bases between. The CDR3 reads CASMGGRLNTEAFF. The CDR3 DNA reads as TGCGCCAGCATGGGGGGTCGGCTGAACACTGAAGCTTTCTTT.

The J gene is TRBJ2-2, the V gene TRBV10-3, with TRBD2 matching 13 bases. The germline V gene has CDR1 ENHRY and CDR2 SYGVKD. There are 18 residues in the CDR3. V trimming: 2 bases; J trimming: 3 bases; junction bases outside the gene matches: 6. The CDR3 nucleotides read TGTGCCATCAGTGAGCAAAAAGGACTAGCGGGAGACACCGGGGAGCTGTTTTTT. It codes for CAISEQKGLAGDTGELFF.

The chain carries TRBV18 and TRBJ1-6, with TRBD1 as a possible D gene (5 bases). This CDR3 spans 16 amino acids. V was trimmed by 0 bases and J by 9 bases, leaving 15 bases between them. Germline CDR1 is KGHSH and CDR2 is LQKENI. The CDR3: CASSPPAGWGISPLHF. In nucleotides, the CDR3 is TGTGCCAGCTCACCACCGGCAGGGTGGGGAATTTCACCCCTCCACTTT.

This chain connects TRBV11-3 to TRBJ2-5; possible D gene TRBD1, 5 bases. The V and J ends lost 1 base and 4 bases respectively, with 7 bases between them. CDR3 size: 13 residues. Germline CDR1 SGHNT, CDR2 YENEEA. The CDR3 sequence: CASSLGTRETQYF. CDR3 bases: TGTGCCAGCAGCTTAGGGACACGAGAGACCCAGTACTTC. Based on the CDR3 plus reference TRBV11-3 and TRBJ2-5, the full variable domain is EAGVVQSPRYKIIEKKQPVAFWCNPISGHNTLYWYLQNLGQGPELLIRYENEEAVDDSQLPKDRFSAERLKGVDSTLKIQPAELGDSAVYLCASSLGTRETQYFGPGTRLLVL.

This clone was observed once. The chain is built from TRBV6-5 and TRBJ2-1; 12 nucleotides line up with TRBD2. Per the germline V gene, CDR1 is MNHEY and CDR2 is SVGAGI. This CDR3 contains 16 residues. Unmatched junction bases numbered 5, after V lost 2 bases and J lost 6 bases. Here the CDR3 reads CASSYKTSGGSNEQFF. CDR3 coding DNA: TGTGCCAGCAGTTACAAGACTAGCGGGGGCTCCAATGAGCAGTTCTTC.

This clone was seen more than once but under ten times. The chain uses TRBV28 and TRBJ2-1, with D perhaps TRBD2 (5 bases). The CDR3 runs 13 residues. With 1 base removed from V and 7 bases from J, the gap between germline ends came to 8 bases. Germline CDR1 reads MDHEN; CDR2 reads SYDVKM. The CDR3 DNA sequence: TGTGCCAGCAGTTTATCCCGGGGAAATGAGCAGTTCTTC. This translates into CASSLSRGNEQFF.

This chain uses TRBV5-5 with TRBJ2-7; 7 nucleotides align to TRBD1. CDR3 length: 16 amino acids. Looked up from germline, CDR1 is SGHKS and CDR2 is YYEKEE (reference sequence). Trimming took 4 bases from V and 2 from J; bases not matched to a gene: 12. CDR3 sequence (DNA): TGTGCCAGCAGCCGCTTCGAGGGGGCCTTGGCCTACGAGCAGTACTTC. Protein: CASSRFEGALAYEQYF.

The rearrangement links TRBV6-6 to TRBJ2-2, with TRBD1 identical over 10 bases. This CDR3 has 15 amino acids. Trimming removed 6 bases from V and 5 bases from J; junction bases left unmatched: 6. Germline loops: CDR1 MNHNY, CDR2 SVGAGI (reference sequence). CDR3 coding DNA: TGTGCCAGCAGCGGACAGGGGGAAAGTACCGGGGAGCTGTTTTTT. It codes for CASSGQGESTGELFF.

The rearrangement joins TRBV28 to TRBJ2-5, with D possibly matching TRBD2 (5 bases). CDR1 is MDHEN, CDR2 SYDVKM, per germline. V lost 1 base and J 2 bases, leaving 8 bases between the germline ends. This CDR3 is 14 amino acids long. CDR3 coding DNA: TGTGCCAGCAGTTTATACAGCGGACAAGAGACCCAGTACTTC. It specifies CASSLYSGQETQYF.